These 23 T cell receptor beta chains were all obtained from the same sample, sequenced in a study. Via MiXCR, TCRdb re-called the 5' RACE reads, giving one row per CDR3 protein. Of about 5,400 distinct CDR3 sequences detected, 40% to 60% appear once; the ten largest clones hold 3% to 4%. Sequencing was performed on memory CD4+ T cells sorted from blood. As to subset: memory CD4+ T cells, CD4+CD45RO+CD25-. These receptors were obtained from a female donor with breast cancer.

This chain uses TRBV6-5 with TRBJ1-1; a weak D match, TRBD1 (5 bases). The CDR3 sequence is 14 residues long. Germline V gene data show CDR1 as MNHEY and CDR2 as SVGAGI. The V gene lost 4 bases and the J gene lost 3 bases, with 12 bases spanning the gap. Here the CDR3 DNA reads TGTGCCAGCAGTTGGGGGGGACTGGACACTGAAGCTTTCTTT. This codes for CASSWGGLDTEAFF.

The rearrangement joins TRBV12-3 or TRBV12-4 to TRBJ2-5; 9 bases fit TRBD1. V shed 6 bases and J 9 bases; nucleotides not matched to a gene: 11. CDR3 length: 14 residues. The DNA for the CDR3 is TGTGCCAGCAGCCGGGACAGGGTATTGGAGGCCCAGTACTTC. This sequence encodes CASSRDRVLEAQYF.

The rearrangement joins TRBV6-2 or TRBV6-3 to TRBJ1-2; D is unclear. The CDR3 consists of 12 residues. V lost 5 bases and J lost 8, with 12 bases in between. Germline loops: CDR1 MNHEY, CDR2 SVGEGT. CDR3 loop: CASSPATGGYTF. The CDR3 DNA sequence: TGTGCCAGCAGTCCTGCGACGGGGGGCTACACCTTC.

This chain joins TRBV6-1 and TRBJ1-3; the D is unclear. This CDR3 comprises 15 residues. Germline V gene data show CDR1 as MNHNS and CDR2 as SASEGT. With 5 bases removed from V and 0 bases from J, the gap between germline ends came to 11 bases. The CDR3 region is CASSNGRSSGNTIYF. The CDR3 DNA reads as TGTGCCAGCAGTAACGGACGGAGCTCTGGAAACACCATATATTTT.

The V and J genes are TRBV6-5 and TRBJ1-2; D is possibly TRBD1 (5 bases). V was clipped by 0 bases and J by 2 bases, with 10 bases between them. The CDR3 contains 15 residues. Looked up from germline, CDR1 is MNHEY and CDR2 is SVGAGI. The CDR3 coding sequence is TGTGCCAGCAGTTACTCGTCAGGGCAGAACTATGGCTACACCTTC. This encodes CASSYSSGQNYGYTF.

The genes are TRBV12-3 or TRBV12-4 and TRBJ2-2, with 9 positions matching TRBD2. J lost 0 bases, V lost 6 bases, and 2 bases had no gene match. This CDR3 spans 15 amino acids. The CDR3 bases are TGTGCCAGCAGGCCTAGCGGGGCGAACACCGGGGAGCTGTTTTTT. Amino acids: CASRPSGANTGELFF.

For the CDR3, the DNA is TGTGCCAGCATTAAGGGACTAGCGGGGGGCGCGAACACCGGGGAGCTGTTTTTT. It translates to CASIKGLAGGANTGELFF. The gene calls are TRBV6-2 or TRBV6-3 and TRBJ2-2, with 15 positions matching TRBD2. Looked up from germline, CDR1 is MNHEY and CDR2 is SVGEGT. J lost 0 bases, V lost 7 bases, and 6 bases had no gene match. The CDR3 length is 18 residues.

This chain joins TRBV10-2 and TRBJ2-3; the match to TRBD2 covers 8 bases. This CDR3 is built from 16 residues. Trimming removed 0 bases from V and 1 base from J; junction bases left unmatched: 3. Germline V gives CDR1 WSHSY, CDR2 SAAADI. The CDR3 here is CASSESGAGGTDTQYF. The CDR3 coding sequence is TGCGCCAGCAGTGAGTCGGGAGCGGGAGGCACAGATACGCAGTATTTT.

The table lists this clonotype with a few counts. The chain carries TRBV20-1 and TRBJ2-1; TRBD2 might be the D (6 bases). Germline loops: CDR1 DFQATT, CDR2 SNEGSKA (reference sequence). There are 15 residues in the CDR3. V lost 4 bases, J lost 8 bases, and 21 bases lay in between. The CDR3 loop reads CSAMTSIPQADEQFF. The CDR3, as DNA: TGCAGTGCTATGACTAGTATTCCTCAGGCTGATGAGCAGTTCTTC.

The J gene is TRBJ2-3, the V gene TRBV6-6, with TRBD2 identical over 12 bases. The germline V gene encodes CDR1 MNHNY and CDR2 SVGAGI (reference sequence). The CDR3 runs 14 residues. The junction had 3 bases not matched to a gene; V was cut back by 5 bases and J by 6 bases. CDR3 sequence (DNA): TGTGCCAGCAGTGTGGGGACTAGCGGGGATACGCAGTATTTT. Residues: CASSVGTSGDTQYF.

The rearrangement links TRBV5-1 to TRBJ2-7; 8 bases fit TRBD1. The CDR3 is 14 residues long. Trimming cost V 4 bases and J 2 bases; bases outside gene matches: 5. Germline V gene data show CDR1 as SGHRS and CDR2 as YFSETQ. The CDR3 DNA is TGCGCCAGCAGCACACCGGGACAGGCCTACGAGCAGTACTTC. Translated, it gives CASSTPGQAYEQYF.

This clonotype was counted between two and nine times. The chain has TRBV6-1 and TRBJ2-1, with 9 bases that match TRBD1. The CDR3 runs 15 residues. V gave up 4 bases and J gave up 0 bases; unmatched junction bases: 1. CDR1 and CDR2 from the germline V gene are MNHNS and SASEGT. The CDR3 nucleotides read TGTGCCAGCAGTGTACAGGGGGCCTCCTACAATGAGCAGTTCTTC. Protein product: CASSVQGASYNEQFF.

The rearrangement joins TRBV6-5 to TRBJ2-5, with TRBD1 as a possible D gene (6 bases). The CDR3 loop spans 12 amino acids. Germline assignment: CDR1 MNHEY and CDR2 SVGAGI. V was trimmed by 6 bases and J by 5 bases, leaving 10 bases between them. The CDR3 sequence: CASSNREETQYF. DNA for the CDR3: TGTGCCAGCAGCAACAGGGAGGAGACCCAGTACTTC.

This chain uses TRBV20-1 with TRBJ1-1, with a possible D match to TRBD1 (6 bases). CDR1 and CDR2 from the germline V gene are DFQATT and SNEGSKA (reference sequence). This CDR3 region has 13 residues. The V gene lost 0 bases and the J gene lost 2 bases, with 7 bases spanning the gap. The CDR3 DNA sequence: TGCAGTGCTAGAGAAGGGGGAAACACTGAAGCTTTCTTT. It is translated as CSAREGGNTEAFF.

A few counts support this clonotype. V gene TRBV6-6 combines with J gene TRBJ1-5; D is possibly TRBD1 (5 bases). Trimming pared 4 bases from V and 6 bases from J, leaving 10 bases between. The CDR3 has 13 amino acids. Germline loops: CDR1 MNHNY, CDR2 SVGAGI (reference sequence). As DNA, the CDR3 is TGTGCCAGCAGTTTCAGGGCCGGTCAGCCCCAGCATTTT. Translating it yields CASSFRAGQPQHF.

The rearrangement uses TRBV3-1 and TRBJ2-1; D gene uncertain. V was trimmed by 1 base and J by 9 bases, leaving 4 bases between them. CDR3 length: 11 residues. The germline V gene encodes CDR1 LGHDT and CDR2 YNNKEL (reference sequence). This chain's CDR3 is CASSQVSEQFF. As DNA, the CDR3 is TGTGCCAGCAGCCAAGTTAGTGAGCAGTTCTTC.

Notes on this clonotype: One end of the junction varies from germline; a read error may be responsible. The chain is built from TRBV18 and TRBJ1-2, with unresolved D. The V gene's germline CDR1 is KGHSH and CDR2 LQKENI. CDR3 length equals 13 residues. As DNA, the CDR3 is TGTGCCAGCTCACCCGGAACTAACTACGGCTACACCTTC. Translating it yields CASSPGTNYGYTF.

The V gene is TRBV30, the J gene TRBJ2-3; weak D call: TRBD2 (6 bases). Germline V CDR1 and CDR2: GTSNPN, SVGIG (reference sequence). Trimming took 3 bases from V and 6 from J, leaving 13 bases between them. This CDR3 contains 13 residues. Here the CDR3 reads CAWSGSRGDTQYF. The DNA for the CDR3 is TGTGCCTGGAGCGGGAGCCGAGGGGATACGCAGTATTTT.

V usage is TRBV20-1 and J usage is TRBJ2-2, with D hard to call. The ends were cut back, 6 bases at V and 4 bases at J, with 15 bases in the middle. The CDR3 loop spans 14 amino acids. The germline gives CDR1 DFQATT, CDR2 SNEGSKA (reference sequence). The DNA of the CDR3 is TGCAGTGCCGCACCAAGCTCTCTCACCGGGGAGCTGTTTTTT. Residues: CSAAPSSLTGELFF.

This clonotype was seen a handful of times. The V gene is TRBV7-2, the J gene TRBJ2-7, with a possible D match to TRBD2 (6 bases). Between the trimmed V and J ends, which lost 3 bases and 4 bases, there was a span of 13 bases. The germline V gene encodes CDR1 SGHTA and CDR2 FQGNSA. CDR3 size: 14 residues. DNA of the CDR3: TGTGCCAGCAGCTTTGAGGACGGGGGATACGAGCAGTACTTC. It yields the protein CASSFEDGGYEQYF.

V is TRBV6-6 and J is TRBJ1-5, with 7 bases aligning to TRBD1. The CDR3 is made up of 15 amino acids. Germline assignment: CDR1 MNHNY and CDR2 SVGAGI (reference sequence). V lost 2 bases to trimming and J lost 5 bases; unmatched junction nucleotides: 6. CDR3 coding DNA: TGTGCCAGCAGTTACCAGACAGGGTTCGATCAGCCCCAGCATTTT. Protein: CASSYQTGFDQPQHF.

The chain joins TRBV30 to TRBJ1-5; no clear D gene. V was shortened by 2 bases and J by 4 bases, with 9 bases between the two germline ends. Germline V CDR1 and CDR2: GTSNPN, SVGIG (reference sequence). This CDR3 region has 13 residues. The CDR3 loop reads CAWSHGENQPQHF. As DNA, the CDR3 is TGTGCCTGGAGTCATGGGGAAAATCAGCCCCAGCATTTT.

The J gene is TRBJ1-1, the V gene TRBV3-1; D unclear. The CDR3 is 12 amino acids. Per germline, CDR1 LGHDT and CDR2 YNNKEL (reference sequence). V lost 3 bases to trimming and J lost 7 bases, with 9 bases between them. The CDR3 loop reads CASSHSQNEAFF. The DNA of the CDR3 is TGTGCCAGCAGCCATTCTCAGAATGAAGCTTTCTTT.